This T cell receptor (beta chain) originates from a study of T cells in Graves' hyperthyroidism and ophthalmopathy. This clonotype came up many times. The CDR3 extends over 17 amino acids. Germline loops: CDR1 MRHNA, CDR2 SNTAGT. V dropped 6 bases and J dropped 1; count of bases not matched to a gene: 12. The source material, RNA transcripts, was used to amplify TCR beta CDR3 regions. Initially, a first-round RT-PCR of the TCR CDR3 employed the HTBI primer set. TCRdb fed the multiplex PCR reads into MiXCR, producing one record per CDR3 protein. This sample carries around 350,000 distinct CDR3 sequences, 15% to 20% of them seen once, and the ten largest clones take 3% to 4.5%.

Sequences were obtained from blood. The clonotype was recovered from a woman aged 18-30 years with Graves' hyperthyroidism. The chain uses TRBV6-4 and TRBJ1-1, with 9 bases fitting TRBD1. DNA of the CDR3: TGTGCCAGCAGCAGATTGGGACAGGGTAATCGGAACACTGAAGCTTTCTTT. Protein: CASSRLGQGNRNTEAFF.